The 6 T cell receptor beta chains below come from one sample, sequenced in a study of early T cells in non-severe SARS-CoV-2 infection. Via MiXCR, TCRdb re-called the 5' RACE reads, giving one row per CDR3 protein. The sample lists 99,000 or so distinct CDR3 sequences, 15% to 20% occurring once. The sequencing sample was made of whole blood. These receptors were collected from an adult who was a healthcare worker with PCR-confirmed SARS-CoV-2 infection or an uninfected control (not recorded which).

A few counts support this clonotype. V and J are TRBV18 and TRBJ2-5; the D gene is possibly TRBD1 (5 bases). V was clipped by 2 bases and J by 4 bases, with 11 bases between them. The CDR3 loop spans 14 amino acids. The germline CDR1 and CDR2 sequences are KGHSH and LQKENI. The CDR3: CASSPTRGRETQYF. The CDR3 DNA is TGTGCCAGCTCACCAACAAGGGGTCGAGAGACCCAGTACTTC.

This clonotype appeared many times. The rearrangement links TRBV19 to TRBJ2-6; D is undetermined. Deletions cut 3 bases from V and 3 bases from J, with 3 bases between. This CDR3 has 13 residues. Germline assignment: CDR1 LNHDA and CDR2 SQIVND (reference sequence). The CDR3: CASSIGGANVLTF. In nucleotides, the CDR3 is TGTGCCAGTAGTATCGGTGGGGCCAACGTCCTGACTTTC.

At least ten counts were recorded for this clonotype. The genes are TRBV4-2 and TRBJ1-2; perhaps TRBD1 as D (6 bases). The CDR3 runs to 12 residues. The V gene's germline CDR1 is LGHNA and CDR2 YNFKEQ. Trimming took off 4 bases at V and 8 bases at J, with 11 bases between the two ends. The CDR3 DNA reads TGTGCCAGCAGCCCGGGGGCGGGCGGCTACACCTTC. Protein sequence: CASSPGAGGYTF.

This clonotype has only one observation. This chain connects TRBV30 to TRBJ2-7, with D tentatively TRBD2 (6 bases). V was trimmed by 2 bases and J by 3 bases, leaving 14 bases between them. Germline-derived CDR1 and CDR2 are GTSNPN and SVGIG (reference sequence). The CDR3 extends over 14 amino acids. The CDR3 nucleotides read TGTGCCTGGAGTTCATTGCGGGACGGCTACGAGCAGTACTTC. Translating it yields CAWSSLRDGYEQYF. Variable domain in full (rest from reference TRBV30 and TRBJ2-7): SQTIHQWPATLVQPVGSPLSLECTVEGTSNPNLYWYRQAAGRGLQLLFYSVGIGQISSEVPQNLSASRPQDRQFILSSKKLLLSDSGFYLCAWSSLRDGYEQYFGPGTRLTVT.

Concerning this clonotype: The junction departs from germline at one end; a sequencing error may be responsible. The rearrangement links TRBV6-6 to TRBJ2-2; TRBD1 or TRBD2 may be the D gene (6 bases each). The CDR3 runs 14 residues. Germline V gene data show CDR1 as MNHNY and CDR2 as SVGAGI (reference sequence). CDR3 sequence: CASSYGGDTGDLFF. The CDR3 nucleotides are TGTGCCAGCAGTTACGGCGGGGACACCGGGGATCTGTTTTTT.

This clonotype was found a few times. J is TRBJ1-1 and V is TRBV11-2; 7 nucleotides line up with TRBD1. Germline V CDR1 and CDR2: SGHAT, FQNNGV. The CDR3 length is 15 residues. The J segment lost 7 bases and the V segment lost 5 bases, leaving 13 bases of the junction unmatched. CDR3 sequence reads: CASSTRQGRDIEAFF. As DNA, the CDR3 is TGTGCCAGCAGCACCCGACAGGGAAGGGACATTGAAGCTTTCTTT.